The subject of this entry is one TCR beta chain. This clone was observed once. Its antigen is not yet known. Per-base quality was not reported, and no clone a single base away is much larger than it. Sample time point, as interpreted from the label and publication: baseline before first vaccination. The vaccinee samples were drawn from two UK trials, COV001 and COV002, one of which was a single-blind randomized controlled phase 2/3 trial testing AZD1222 (ChAdOx1 nCoV-19) in healthy adults. For TCRbeta chain sequencing, PBMC samples from trial participants were taken at day 0 and at day 28 after the second dose. This entry comes from a study of T cell responses to AZD1222 COVID-19 vaccine (dated by TCRdb to about 2021). With respect to the entire study: AZD1222 recipients whose second dose came at about 4 weeks and those whose second dose came at about 12 weeks were combined into one group, since spike-specific TCR depth and breadth did not differ between the two schedules. Trial participants were enrolled by age into 18-55, 56-69 and 70-plus year subgroups, with roughly 160, 29 and 62 TCR-sequenced participants respectively. TCR sequencing was performed for about 240 trial participants, of whom approximately 200 were given two doses of AZD1222 and approximately 26 were given two doses of MenACWY control vaccine. Broader findings and caveats from the paper: In the small 56-69-year group, the increase in depth fell short of significance, most likely because of low power. The whole spike protein was spanned by vaccine-associated CD4 TCRs, and dominant responses were seen in regions 160-218 and 743-854. Reportedly, close to half of the unique spike-specific TCRs recognized epitopes lying outside the regions that are mutated in the B.1.351 and B.1.1.7 variants. Most participants were white British and females outnumbered males, and the authors suggested that clonal diversity may have been underestimated. Conclusions about previously exposed vaccinees are limited, since just six or seven AZD1222 recipients were seropositive for SARS-CoV-2 at baseline. After two AZD1222 doses, spike-specific TCR breadth and depth were significantly higher than at day 0 and than in MenACWY recipients. No day 14 peak-response samples were available, so repertoires were characterized only after the peak T cell response.

Based on the germline V gene, the CDR1 and CDR2 sequences are KGHSY and FQNENV. The CDR3 covers 12 residues, taking in both the cysteine and the phenylalanine. Of all the DNA, just the CDR3 is kept, 36 bases in frame from base 1. Relative to germline, V is 0 bases shorter and J is 5 bases shorter, with 5 bases between their ends. The CDR3 regions of human TCRbeta chains were subjected to immunosequencing. The paper's data handling went like this. TCRs in the repertoires were matched against a reference library of SARS-CoV-2-specific TCRs that had been generated with the MIRA antigen-specificity platform. Breadth was defined as the fraction of unique TCRs that were SARS-CoV-2-associated. Depth was defined as the fraction of total T cells that were SARS-CoV-2-associated. Using the MIRA data, each spike-specific TCR was assigned both to the spike region to which the TCR was reactive and to a CD4 or CD8 class. Log10-transformed breadth and depth values were compared by one-way ANOVA with Sidak's multiple comparisons tests. TCRdb re-hosts the immuneACCESS table, in-frame sequences only. Its copies lack some clones; in the studies checked, an unresolved V gene accounts for under half of them, and the cause for the rest is not known. Clone size and V and J calls were adopted from that table, with D and trimming inferred from the DNA. This sample gives roughly 78,000 clones in total; roughly four fifths of them show up just once. About 3% of the sample comes from the top ten.

The sequence was collected from an adult in good health. The source material was peripheral blood, sampled on day 0 of AZD1222 vaccination. The chain is encoded by TRBV16 joined to TRBJ2-7; no D gene call is confident. The DNA sequence follows: TGTGCCAGCAGCCAATCCGTCCACGAGCAGTACTTC. It codes for CASSQSVHEQYF.